This T cell receptor (beta chain) was documented in a study of T cell responses to AZD1222 COVID-19 vaccine. Overall study results and limits: Rises in breadth and depth of Spike-specific TCRs came after two AZD1222 doses. Clonal diversity may have been underestimated, and the donors were mostly white British, with more females than males.

With regard to this clone: Its antigen is still unknown.

The assay was immunoSEQ multiplex PCR, and TCRdb's table has in-frame clones only and misses some. The data show around 94,000 clones, about 89% seen once. Sequenced here: peripheral blood, sampled on day 0 of AZD1222 vaccination. This clonotype was sampled from an adult in good health.

The DNA of the CDR3 is TGTGCCAGCAGTTTATCGACAGGGGCGACTTACGAGCAGTACTTC. This translates into CASSLSTGATYEQYF. The chain joins TRBV27 to TRBJ2-7; TRBD1 matches at 8 bases. CDR1 is MNHEY, CDR2 SMNVEV, per germline (reference sequence). The CDR3 contains 15 residues. V was clipped by 0 bases and J by 4 bases; unmatched bases: 5.